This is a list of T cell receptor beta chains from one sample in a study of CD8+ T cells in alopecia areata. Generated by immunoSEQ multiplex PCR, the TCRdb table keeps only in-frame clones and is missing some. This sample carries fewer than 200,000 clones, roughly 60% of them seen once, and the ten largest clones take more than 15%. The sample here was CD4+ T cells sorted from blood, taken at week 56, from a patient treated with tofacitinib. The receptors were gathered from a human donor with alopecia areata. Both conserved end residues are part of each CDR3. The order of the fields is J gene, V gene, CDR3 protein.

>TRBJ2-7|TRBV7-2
CASRGAAGYEQYF
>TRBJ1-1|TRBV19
CASSMFGVEAFF
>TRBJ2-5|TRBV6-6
CASRSGTVQETQYF
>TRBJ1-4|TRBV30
CAWKQDITNEKLFF
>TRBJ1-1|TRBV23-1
CATPPLEGGQGEAFF
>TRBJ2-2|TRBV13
CASSRGLNTGELFF
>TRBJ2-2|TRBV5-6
CASSLPTGRGTGELFF
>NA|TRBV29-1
CSARTSGTYEQYF
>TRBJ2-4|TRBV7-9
CASSPGSLGNIQYF
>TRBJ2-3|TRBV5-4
CASSLPNTDTQYF
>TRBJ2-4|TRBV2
CASRARDPANIQYF
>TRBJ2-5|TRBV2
CASRSGSFGAQYF
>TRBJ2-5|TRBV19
CASRLTVGTEETQYF
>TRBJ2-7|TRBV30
CASTDREVRYEQYF
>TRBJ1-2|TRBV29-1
CSAEGRGSYGYTF
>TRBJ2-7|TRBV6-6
CASSYYLSPSYEQYF
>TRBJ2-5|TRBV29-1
CSVGGVTQETQYF
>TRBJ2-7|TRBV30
CAWEESSYEQYF
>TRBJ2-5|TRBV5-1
CASSTAASVETQYF
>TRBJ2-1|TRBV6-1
CASSEISTLHVQFF
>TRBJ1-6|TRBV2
CASIGVLPNSPLHF
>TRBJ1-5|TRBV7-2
CASSLESGYNQPQHF
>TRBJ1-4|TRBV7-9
CASRKIDRDYEKLFF
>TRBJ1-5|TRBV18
CASSPGTEQPQHF
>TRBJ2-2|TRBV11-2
CASSLSSLGGGNTGELFF
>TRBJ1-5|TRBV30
CAWSFPRWTGADQPQHF
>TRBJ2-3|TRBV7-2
CASSLAVGPQYF
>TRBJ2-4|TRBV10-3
CAISESGDGTKNIQYF
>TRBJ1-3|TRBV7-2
CASSRSRTGSSPYF
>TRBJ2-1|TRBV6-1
CASSPKINEQFF
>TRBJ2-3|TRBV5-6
CASRWRAAITDTQYF
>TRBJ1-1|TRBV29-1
CSEKTGLNTEAFF